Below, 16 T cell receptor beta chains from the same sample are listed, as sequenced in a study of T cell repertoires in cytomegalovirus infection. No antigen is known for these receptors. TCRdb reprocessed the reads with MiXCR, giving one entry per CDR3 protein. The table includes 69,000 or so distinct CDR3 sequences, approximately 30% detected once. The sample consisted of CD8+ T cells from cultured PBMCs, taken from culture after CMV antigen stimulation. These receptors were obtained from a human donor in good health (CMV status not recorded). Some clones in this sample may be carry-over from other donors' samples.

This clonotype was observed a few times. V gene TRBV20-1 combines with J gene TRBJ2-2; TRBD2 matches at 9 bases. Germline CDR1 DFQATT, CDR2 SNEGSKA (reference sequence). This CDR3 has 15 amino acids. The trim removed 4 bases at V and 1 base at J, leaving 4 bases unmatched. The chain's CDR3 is CSATQRGVNTGELFF. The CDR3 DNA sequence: TGCAGTGCTACCCAGCGGGGGGTGAACACCGGGGAGCTGTTTTTT.

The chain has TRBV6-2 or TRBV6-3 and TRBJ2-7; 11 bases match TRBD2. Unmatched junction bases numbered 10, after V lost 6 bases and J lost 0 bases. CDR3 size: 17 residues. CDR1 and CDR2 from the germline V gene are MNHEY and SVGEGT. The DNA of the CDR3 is TGTGCCAGCAGATCCGGACTAGCGGGCCCCTCCTCCTACGAGCAGTACTTC. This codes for CASRSGLAGPSSYEQYF.

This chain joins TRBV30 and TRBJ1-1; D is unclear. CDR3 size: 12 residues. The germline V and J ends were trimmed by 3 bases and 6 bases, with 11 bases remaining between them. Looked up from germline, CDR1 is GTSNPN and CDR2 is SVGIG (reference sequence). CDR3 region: CAWREDGPEAFF. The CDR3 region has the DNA TGTGCCTGGAGAGAGGATGGACCTGAAGCTTTCTTT.

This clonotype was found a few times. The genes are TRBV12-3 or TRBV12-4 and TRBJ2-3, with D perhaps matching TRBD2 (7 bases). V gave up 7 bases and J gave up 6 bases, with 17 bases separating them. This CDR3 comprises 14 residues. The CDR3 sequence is CASTHREGVDTQYF. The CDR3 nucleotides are TGTGCCAGCACCCACAGGGAGGGAGTGGATACGCAGTATTTT.

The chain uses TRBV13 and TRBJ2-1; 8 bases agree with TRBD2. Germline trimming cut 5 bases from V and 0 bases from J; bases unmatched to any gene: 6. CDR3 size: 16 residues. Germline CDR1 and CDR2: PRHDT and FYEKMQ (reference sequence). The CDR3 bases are TGTGCCAGCAGCCTAAAGCGGGGGTCCTCCTACAATGAGCAGTTCTTC. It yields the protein CASSLKRGSSYNEQFF.

The CDR3 bases are TGCTTGGGGGCTAGCGGTTACAATGAGCAGTTCTTC. Translating it yields CLGASGYNEQFF. The J gene is TRBJ2-1, the V gene TRBV20-1, with D perhaps matching TRBD2 (7 bases). Germline assignment: CDR1 DFQATT and CDR2 SNEGSKA (reference sequence). The CDR3 is 12 amino acids.

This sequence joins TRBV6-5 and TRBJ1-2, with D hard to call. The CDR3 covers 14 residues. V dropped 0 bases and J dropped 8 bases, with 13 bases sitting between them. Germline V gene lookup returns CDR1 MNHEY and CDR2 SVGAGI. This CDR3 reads CASSYSENLGGYTF. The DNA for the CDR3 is TGTGCCAGCAGTTACTCCGAGAACCTGGGCGGCTACACCTTC.

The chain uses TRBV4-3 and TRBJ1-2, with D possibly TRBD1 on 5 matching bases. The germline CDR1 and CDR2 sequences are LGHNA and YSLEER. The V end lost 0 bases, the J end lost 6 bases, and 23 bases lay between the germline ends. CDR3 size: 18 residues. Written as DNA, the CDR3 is TGCGCCAGCAGCCAAGATGGTCCTTCAGGGAGTATTTTAAATGGCTACACCTTC. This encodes CASSQDGPSGSILNGYTF.

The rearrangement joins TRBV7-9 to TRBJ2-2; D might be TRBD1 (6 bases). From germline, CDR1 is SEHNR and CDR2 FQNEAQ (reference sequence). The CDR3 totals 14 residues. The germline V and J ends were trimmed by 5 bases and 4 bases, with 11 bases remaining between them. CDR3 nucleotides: TGTGCCAGCAGCAGAACAGGGTCCACCGGGGAGCTGTTTTTT. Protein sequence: CASSRTGSTGELFF.

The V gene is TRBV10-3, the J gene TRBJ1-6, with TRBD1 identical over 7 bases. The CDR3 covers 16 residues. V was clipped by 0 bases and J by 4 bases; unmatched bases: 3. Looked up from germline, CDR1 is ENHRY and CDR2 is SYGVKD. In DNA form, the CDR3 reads TGTGCCATCAGTGAGTCCGCGGGACAGTATAATTCACCCCTCCACTTT. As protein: CAISESAGQYNSPLHF.

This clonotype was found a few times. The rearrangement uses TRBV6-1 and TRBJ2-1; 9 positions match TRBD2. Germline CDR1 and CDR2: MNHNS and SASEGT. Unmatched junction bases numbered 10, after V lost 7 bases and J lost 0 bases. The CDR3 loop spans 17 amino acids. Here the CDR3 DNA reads TGTGCCAGCATCAAAAGACTAGCGGTGAGCTCCTACAATGAGCAGTTCTTC. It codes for CASIKRLAVSSYNEQFF.

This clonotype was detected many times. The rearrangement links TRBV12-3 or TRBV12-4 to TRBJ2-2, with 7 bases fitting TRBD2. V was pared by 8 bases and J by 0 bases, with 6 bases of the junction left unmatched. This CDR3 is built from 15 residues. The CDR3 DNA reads TGTGCCAGCCGACAAAGCGGGACGAACACCGGGGAGCTGTTTTTT. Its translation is CASRQSGTNTGELFF.

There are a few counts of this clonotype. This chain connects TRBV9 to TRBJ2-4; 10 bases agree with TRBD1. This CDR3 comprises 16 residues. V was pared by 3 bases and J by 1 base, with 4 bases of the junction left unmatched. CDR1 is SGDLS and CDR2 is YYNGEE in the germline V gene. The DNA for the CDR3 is TGTGCCAGCAGCGGGGGACAGGGGATCGCCAAAAACATTCAGTACTTC. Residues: CASSGGQGIAKNIQYF.

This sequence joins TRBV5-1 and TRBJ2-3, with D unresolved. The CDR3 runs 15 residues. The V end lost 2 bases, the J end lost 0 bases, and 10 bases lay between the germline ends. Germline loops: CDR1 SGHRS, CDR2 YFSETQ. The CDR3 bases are TGCGCCAGCAGCTTCCTCACTGGGAGCACAGATACGCAGTATTTT. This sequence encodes CASSFLTGSTDTQYF.

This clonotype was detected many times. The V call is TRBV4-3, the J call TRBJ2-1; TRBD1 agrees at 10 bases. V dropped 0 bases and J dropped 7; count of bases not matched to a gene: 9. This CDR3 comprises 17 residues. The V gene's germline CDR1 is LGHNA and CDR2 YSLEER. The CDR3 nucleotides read TGCGCCAGCAGCCAAGATGGGGTGGGGGACAGGGGAAATGAGCAGTTCTTC. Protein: CASSQDGVGDRGNEQFF.

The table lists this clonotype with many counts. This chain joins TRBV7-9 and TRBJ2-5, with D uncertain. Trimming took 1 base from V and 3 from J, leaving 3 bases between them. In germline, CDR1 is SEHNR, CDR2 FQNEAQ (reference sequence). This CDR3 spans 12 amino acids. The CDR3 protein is CASSLVEETQYF. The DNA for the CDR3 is TGTGCCAGCAGCTTAGTTGAAGAGACCCAGTACTTC.